These T cell receptor beta chains were read from a single sample in a study of T cell responses to AZD1222 COVID-19 vaccine. Only in-frame clones appear in the TCRdb table, and some are missing; sequencing was by immunoSEQ multiplex PCR. Of 90,000 to 150,000 clones listed, 75% to 95% are singletons. Specimen: peripheral blood, collected 28 days after the second dose of the MenACWY control vaccine. These receptors were taken from an adult who received the MenACWY meningococcal vaccine as a control. Both conserved end residues are part of each CDR3. D genes are given only for firm matches. Rows may omit the clone size; those that give it use once, few, many or a size class.

V: TRBV2
J: TRBJ1-3
size: few
D: TRBD1
CDR3: CASTWTGGGNTIYF
DNA: TGTGCCAGCACCTGGACAGGGGGAGGAAACACCATATATTTT

V: TRBV24-1
J: TRBJ2-3
size: -
D: -
CDR3: CATSDPSTGPSTDTQYF
DNA: TGTGCCACCAGTGATCCCTCGACAGGCCCTAGCACAGATACGCAGTATTTT

V: TRBV9
J: TRBJ2-5
size: -
D: TRBD2
CDR3: CASSARDYLTGTQYF
DNA: TGTGCCAGCAGCGCCCGGGACTACCTAACGGGGACCCAGTACTTC

V: TRBV15
J: TRBJ2-1
size: -
D: -
CDR3: CATSRGSSGDYNEQFF
DNA: TGTGCCACCAGCAGGGGTAGTAGTGGGGACTACAATGAGCAGTTCTTC

V: TRBV27
J: TRBJ1-5
size: -
D: TRBD1
CDR3: CASRQTGGRQPQHF
DNA: TGTGCCAGCAGACAGACAGGGGGCAGACAGCCCCAGCATTTT

V: TRBV5-1
J: TRBJ1-1
size: -
D: -
CDR3: CASSWRGNTEAFF
DNA: TGCGCCAGCAGCTGGCGGGGGAACACTGAAGCTTTCTTT

V: TRBV10-3
J: TRBJ1-5
size: -
D: TRBD1
CDR3: CATQGEENQPQHF
DNA: TGTGCCACACAGGGGGAAGAGAATCAGCCCCAGCATTTT

V: TRBV7-3
J: TRBJ1-5
size: -
D: TRBD1
CDR3: CASSLGTGQPQHF
DNA: TGTGCCAGCAGCTTAGGGACAGGACAGCCCCAGCATTTT

V: TRBV11-2
J: TRBJ2-1
size: -
D: TRBD2
CDR3: CASSSVAGGLYEQFF
DNA: TGTGCCAGCAGCTCGGTAGCGGGGGGGCTCTATGAGCAGTTCTTC

V: TRBV27
J: TRBJ1-6
size: -
D: TRBD1
CDR3: CASSLFSGQGFSPLHF
DNA: TGTGCCAGCAGTTTATTTTCGGGACAGGGGTTTTCACCCCTCCACTTT